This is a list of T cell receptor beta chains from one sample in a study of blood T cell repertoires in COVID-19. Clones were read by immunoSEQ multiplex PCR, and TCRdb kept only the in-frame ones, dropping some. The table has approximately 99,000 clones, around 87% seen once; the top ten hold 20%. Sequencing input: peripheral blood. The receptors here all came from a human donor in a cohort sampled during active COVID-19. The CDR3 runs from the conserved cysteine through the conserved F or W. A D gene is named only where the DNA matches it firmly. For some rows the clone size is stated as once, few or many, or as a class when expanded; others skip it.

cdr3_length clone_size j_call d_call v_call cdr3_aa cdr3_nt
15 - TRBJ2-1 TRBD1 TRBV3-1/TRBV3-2 CASSRGQGVYNEQFF TGTGCCAGCAGCCGGGGACAGGGGGTATACAATGAGCAGTTCTTC
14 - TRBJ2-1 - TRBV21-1 CANPTKGSDNEQFF TGTGCCAACCCGACTAAGGGCAGCGATAATGAGCAGTTCTTC
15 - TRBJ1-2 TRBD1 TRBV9 CASSLGTGEFYGYTF TGTGCCAGCAGCCTTGGTACAGGGGAGTTCTATGGCTACACCTTC
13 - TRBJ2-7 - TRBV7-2 CASSYSTGYEQYF TGTGCCAGCAGCTACTCGACAGGTTACGAGCAGTACTTC
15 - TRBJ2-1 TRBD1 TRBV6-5 CASSSTGQGLNEQFF TGTGCCAGCAGTTCAACGGGACAGGGTCTCAATGAGCAGTTCTTC
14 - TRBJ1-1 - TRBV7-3 CASSPLFRGPEAFF TGTGCCAGCAGCCCTTTGTTTAGAGGGCCTGAAGCTTTCTTT
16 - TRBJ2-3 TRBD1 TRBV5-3 CARSLSGQGCADTQYF TGTGCCAGAAGCTTGAGCGGACAGGGGTGCGCAGATACGCAGTATTTT
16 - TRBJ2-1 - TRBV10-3 CAISESIRVLHNEQFF TGTGCCATCAGTGAGTCGATTCGGGTTTTGCACAATGAGCAGTTCTTC
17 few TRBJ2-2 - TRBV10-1 CASSESIHSSMAGELFF TGCGCCAGCAGTGAGTCTATCCACTCGTCGATGGCCGGGGAGCTGTTTTTT
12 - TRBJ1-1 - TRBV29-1 CSVALPGGEAFF TGCAGCGTTGCTCTCCCAGGAGGTGAAGCTTTCTTT
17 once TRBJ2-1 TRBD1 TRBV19 CASSVGQGGIREDEQFF TGTGCCAGTAGTGTGGGACAGGGGGGGATCCGAGAGGATGAGCAGTTCTTC
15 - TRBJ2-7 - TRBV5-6 CASSFPSGVTYEQYF TGTGCCAGCAGCTTTCCCAGCGGAGTTACCTACGAGCAGTACTTC
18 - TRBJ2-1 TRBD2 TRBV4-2 CASSQDLAGGLAYNEQFF TGTGCCAGCAGCCAAGATTTAGCGGGAGGTCTTGCCTACAATGAGCAGTTCTTC
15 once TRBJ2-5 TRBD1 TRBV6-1 CASSDLTGEFETQYF TGTGCCAGCAGTGACCTCACAGGGGAGTTTGAGACCCAGTACTTC
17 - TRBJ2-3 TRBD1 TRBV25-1 CASSEPRDRVGTDTQYF TGTGCCAGCAGTGAACCTCGCGACAGGGTCGGCACAGATACGCAGTATTTT
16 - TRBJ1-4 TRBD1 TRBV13 CASSFTGQGSREKLFF TGTGCCAGCAGCTTCACCGGACAGGGGAGTCGAGAAAAACTGTTTTTT
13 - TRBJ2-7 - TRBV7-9 CASSHRVDYEQYF TGTGCCAGCAGCCACAGGGTAGACTACGAGCAGTACTTC